This T cell receptor beta chain was found in a study of T cell responses to AZD1222 COVID-19 vaccine. To note about this clone: Its antigen is not identified.

Findings and caveats of the study: Repertoires were obtained solely post-peak T cell response. Seropositive status at baseline applied to only a handful of AZD1222 recipients.

The V gene end was trimmed by 1 base and the J gene end by 8 bases; junction bases not matched to a gene: 13. CDR3 length: 17 amino acids. CDR1 and CDR2 from the germline V gene are SSHAT and FNYEAQ (reference sequence). Profiled with immunoSEQ multiplex PCR; TCRdb holds only in-frame clones, not every one. Among roughly 130,000 clones, roughly nine tenths were seen once, and the ten largest hold about 2.7%. The genes are TRBV7-7 and TRBJ2-1; 8 positions match TRBD2. Sequenced material: peripheral blood, taken on day 0 of AZD1222 vaccination. The sequence was collected from an adult in good health. This chain's CDR3 is CASSLGFSGSLGHEQFF. For the CDR3, the DNA is TGTGCCAGCAGCTTAGGATTCAGCGGGAGCTTGGGTCATGAGCAGTTCTTC.